This T cell receptor beta chain was retrieved from a study of control samples from healthy donors and cancer patients. Clones were read by immunoSEQ multiplex PCR, and TCRdb kept only the in-frame ones, dropping some. The sample lists 90,000 or so clones, around nine tenths occurring once. V lost 8 bases and J lost 6, with 0 bases in between. This CDR3 spans 8 amino acids. Germline assignment: CDR1 KGHDR and CDR2 SFDVKD. The chain recombines TRBV24-1 with TRBJ1-1; the D is unclear. The TCR originated in a woman aged 55-75 years in good health. Sequenced: blood. The CDR3 DNA reads TGTGCCACCACTGAAGCTTTCTTT. Its translation: CATTEAFF.